This T cell receptor beta chain was sequenced during a study of regulatory T cells in long-lasting Graves disease. Study at large: Graves' patients (newly diagnosed) had been on antithyroid drugs under 3 months.

Documented time point: newly diagnosed GD, antithyroid drugs for less than 3 months. After RNA was extracted from PBMCs, the TCR library was made from it. General study points: Persistent patients had more shared public clonotypes (fewer than 3,000) than new patients (just over 950). Since the sample size was small, accuracy may have been reduced.

V was clipped by 0 bases and J by 0 bases, with 9 bases between them. The germline CDR1 and CDR2 sequences are MNHEY and SVGEGT. The CDR3 runs 16 residues. A remark on this clonotype: Its specificity is not known.

iRepertoire HTBI primers and Arm-PCR of CDR3 regions built TCR beta libraries. TCRdb called the multiplex PCR reads again in MiXCR, with one record for every CDR3 protein. This sample has about 540,000 distinct CDR3 sequences; approximately 13% occur once, and the top ten carry under 10%. The sample was also reused in another study, on T cells in Graves' hyperthyroidism and ophthalmopathy. That paper states: Newly diagnosed patients aged 18 to 65 had hyperthyroidism of under 2 months' duration.

The source of this sequence is a man younger than 40 with Graves disease. Sequenced here: peripheral blood mononuclear cells (PBMCs), sampled at new diagnosis, from a patient treated with antithyroid drugs. The rearrangement links TRBV6-2 or TRBV6-3 to TRBJ2-1; no clear D. The CDR3 DNA follows: TGTGCCAGCAGTTACTCCCTGGAGAGCTCCTACAATGAGCAGTTCTTC. Translation: CASSYSLESSYNEQFF.